This passage covers 32 T cell receptor beta chains from one sample sequenced in a study of T cell responses to AZD1222 COVID-19 vaccine. Sequencing was performed with immunoSEQ multiplex PCR; in TCRdb, only in-frame clones are kept and a portion is missing. The data hold approximately 130,000 clones, with approximately 93% observed a single time. The sample consisted of peripheral blood, taken on day 0 of AZD1222 vaccination. The receptors here all came from an adult in good health.

The chain employs TRBV3-1 (or the pseudogene TRBV3-2) and TRBJ1-1; D remains ambiguous. V was shortened by 3 bases and J by 7 bases, with 9 bases between the two germline ends. Germline V gene sequence: CDR1 LGHDT, CDR2 YNNKEL (reference sequence). The CDR3 length is 12 residues. Here the CDR3 DNA reads TGTGCCAGCAGCCATTGGGAGGGTGAAGCTTTCTTT. Amino acid sequence: CASSHWEGEAFF.

V gene TRBV4-3 combines with J gene TRBJ2-7, with D possibly TRBD2 on 5 matching bases. The germline V and J ends were trimmed by 5 bases and 9 bases, with 20 bases remaining between them. The CDR3 loop spans 14 amino acids. Germline CDR1 and CDR2: LGHNA and YSLEER. The DNA of the CDR3 is TGCGCCAGCAGCAAAGGGTGGGCCAACGGAGGGCAGTACTTC. Translating gives CASSKGWANGGQYF.

The V and J genes are TRBV6-2 or TRBV6-3 and TRBJ2-7, with 10 bases that match TRBD1. The CDR3 sequence is 15 residues long. V lost 6 bases, J lost 7 bases, and 12 bases stayed unmatched. Germline V CDR1 and CDR2: MNHEY, SVGEGT. In DNA form, the CDR3 reads TGTGCCAGCAGCACCCTGGGGACAGGGGATCGAGAGCAGTACTTC. Translation gives CASSTLGTGDREQYF.

The rearrangement uses TRBV28 and TRBJ1-2, with 9 bases aligning to TRBD1. V lost 6 bases to trimming and J lost 6 bases; unmatched junction nucleotides: 5. Germline V gene lookup returns CDR1 MDHEN and CDR2 SYDVKM. The CDR3 totals 13 residues. As DNA, the CDR3 is TGTGCCAGCAGCATACAGGGGGCGCATGGCTACACCTTC. This gives the protein CASSIQGAHGYTF.

The chain joins TRBV6-5 to TRBJ1-3, with D unclear. The CDR3 covers 15 residues. The V gene lost 7 bases and the J gene lost 4 bases, with 17 bases spanning the gap. The V gene's germline CDR1 is MNHEY and CDR2 SVGAGI. The chain's CDR3 is CASITNLDPGNTIYF. The CDR3 DNA follows: TGTGCCAGCATTACAAATTTGGACCCCGGAAACACCATATATTTT.

The rearrangement joins TRBV7-2 to TRBJ2-5, with D perhaps TRBD1 (6 bases). Trimming removed 1 base at V and 4 bases at J, with 10 bases between. CDR1 and CDR2 (germline): SGHTA, FQGNSA. The CDR3 consists of 14 residues. The DNA of the CDR3 is TGTGCCAGCAGCTTAGACAGGGTATTAGAGACCCAGTACTTC. Protein: CASSLDRVLETQYF.

This chain links TRBV18 with TRBJ1-5, with D uncertain. The germline V gene encodes CDR1 KGHSH and CDR2 LQKENI. The CDR3 sequence is 14 residues long. Trimming cost V 6 bases and J 2 bases, with 11 bases left between them. The CDR3 coding sequence is TGTGCCAGCTCCCCCGCCGGTGGCAATCAGCCCCAGCATTTT. It is translated as CASSPAGGNQPQHF. Together with reference TRBV18 and TRBJ1-5, the CDR3 gives the full variable domain: NAGVMQNPRHLVRRRGQEARLRCSPMKGHSHVYWYRQLPEEGLKFMVYLQKENIIDESGMPKERFSAEFPKEGPSILRIQQVVRGDSAAYFCASSPAGGNQPQHFGDGTRLSIL.

The CDR3 DNA follows: TGTGCCAGCAGCCGGTGGGGGGACGACACTGAAGCTTTCTTT. Protein product: CASSRWGDDTEAFF. V is TRBV3-1 (or the pseudogene TRBV3-2) and J is TRBJ1-1; TRBD1 is a possible D gene (5 bases). The CDR3 is 14 amino acids. Germline loops: CDR1 LGHDT, CDR2 YNNKEL (reference sequence). Trimming pared 4 bases from V and 3 bases from J, leaving 12 bases between.

The table lists this clone with a few counts. The chain employs TRBV27 and TRBJ2-7; 11 bases agree with TRBD2. The trim removed 2 bases at V and 3 bases at J, leaving 3 bases unmatched. The CDR3 spans 15 residues. CDR1 is MNHEY, CDR2 SMNVEV, per germline (reference sequence). The chain's CDR3 is CASSLGTSGSYEQYF. The CDR3 nucleotides are TGTGCCAGCAGTTTAGGTACTAGCGGGAGCTACGAGCAGTACTTC.

The chain has TRBV5-1 and TRBJ1-3, with D unclear. This CDR3 has 15 residues. V was clipped by 1 base and J by 4 bases, with 12 bases between them. Germline V gene sequence: CDR1 SGHRS, CDR2 YFSETQ. The CDR3 nucleotides are TGCGCCAGCAGCTTGTCTGGTACTCGAGGAAACACCATATATTTT. Translating gives CASSLSGTRGNTIYF. Combining the CDR3 with reference TRBV5-1 and TRBJ1-3 gives the whole variable domain KAGVTQTPRYLIKTRGQQVTLSCSPISGHRSVSWYQQTPGQGLQFLFEYFSETQRNKGNFPGRFSGRQFSNSRSEMNVSTLELGDSALYLCASSLSGTRGNTIYFGEGSWLTVV.

This chain links TRBV28 with TRBJ2-7; the D gene is possibly TRBD1 (5 bases). Per the germline V gene, CDR1 is MDHEN and CDR2 is SYDVKM. The CDR3 runs to 14 residues. Trimming removed 7 bases at V and 0 bases at J, with 13 bases between. DNA of the CDR3: TGTGCCAGCACTCAGGGCCTGAGCTCCTACGAGCAGTACTTC. Its protein product is CASTQGLSSYEQYF.

The chain is built from TRBV30 and TRBJ2-3; 10 nucleotides match TRBD2. The CDR3 extends over 14 amino acids. Trimming at V came to 4 bases and at J to 3 bases, leaving 4 bases not matched to a gene. CDR1 and CDR2 (germline): GTSNPN, SVGIG (reference sequence). CDR3: CAWITAGGTDTQYF. CDR3 DNA sequence: TGTGCCTGGATAACAGCGGGGGGGACAGATACGCAGTATTTT.

This clone showed up just once. CDR3 nucleotide sequence: TGTGCCAGCAGTTTATCTCCTACAAGGTTTCCCTCTTACACCTTC. The encoded protein is CASSLSPTRFPSYTF. The chain carries TRBV27 and TRBJ1-2; D is unclear. CDR1 is MNHEY, CDR2 SMNVEV, per germline (reference sequence). V was cut by 0 bases and J by 11 bases, with 19 bases left in between. The CDR3 totals 15 residues.

This clone was seen a single time. In DNA form, the CDR3 reads TGTGCCAGCAGCTTGGGTTGGGGAATGAACACTGAAGCTTTCTTT. Translation gives CASSLGWGMNTEAFF. V is TRBV5-5 and J is TRBJ1-1; D remains ambiguous. The CDR3 covers 15 residues. With 0 bases removed from V and 0 bases from J, the gap between germline ends came to 9 bases. The germline CDR1 and CDR2 sequences are SGHKS and YYEKEE (reference sequence).

This chain links TRBV24-1 with TRBJ1-2; D unresolved. The CDR3 has 13 residues. V shed 4 bases and J shed 8 bases, with 13 bases lying between them. CDR1 and CDR2 (germline): KGHDR, SFDVKD. The CDR3 DNA reads TGTGCCACCAGTGAGGGCAGCAAGAAGGGCTACACCTTC. This gives the protein CATSEGSKKGYTF.

The chain uses TRBV29-1 and TRBJ2-2; TRBD1 agrees at 9 bases. This CDR3 is built from 14 residues. Germline loops: CDR1 SQVTM, CDR2 ANQGSEA. Unmatched junction bases numbered 9, after V lost 6 bases and J lost 7 bases. The CDR3 nucleotides are TGCAGCGTGAGGGGGACAGGGAATGTCGGGGAGCTGTTTTTT. This sequence encodes CSVRGTGNVGELFF.

J is TRBJ1-5 and V is TRBV28; D possibly corresponds to TRBD1 (5 bases). Germline values: CDR1 MDHEN, CDR2 SYDVKM. Trimming took 5 bases from V and 5 from J, leaving 7 bases between them. This CDR3 is 12 amino acids long. Written as DNA, the CDR3 is TGTGCCAGCAGTGGGGGGGATCAGCCCCAGCATTTT. It is translated as CASSGGDQPQHF.

The rearrangement links TRBV30 to TRBJ1-1; D uncertain. Trimming cost V 1 base and J 11 bases, with 14 bases left between them. The germline CDR1 and CDR2 sequences are GTSNPN and SVGIG (reference sequence). The length of the CDR3 is 12 residues. DNA of the CDR3: TGTGCCTGGAGTGCGCAACCTAGAGGGGCTTTCTTT. Its translation is CAWSAQPRGAFF.

Regarding this clone: At one end the junction does not follow the germline gene, possibly because of a read error. The CDR3 region has the DNA TGCGCCAGCAGCCAAGCTCCCCCGAGCCGCGCGGTCTTC. Its translation is CASSQAPPSRAVF. The chain has TRBV4-1 and TRBJ2-1; D not resolved. This CDR3 comprises 13 residues. Germline V lookup: CDR1 MGHRA, CDR2 YSYEKL.

The sample holds one count of this clone. This rearrangement joins TRBV29-1 to TRBJ2-7; no firm D call. The germline V and J ends were trimmed by 4 bases and 2 bases, with 12 bases remaining between them. The CDR3 consists of 13 residues. The germline V gene encodes CDR1 SQVTM and CDR2 ANQGSEA. CDR3 coding DNA: TGCAGCGTTGCACAAGGCCCTCCCTACGAGCAGTACTTC. It translates to CSVAQGPPYEQYF.

V gene TRBV5-1 combines with J gene TRBJ2-5, with 10 bases matching TRBD1. CDR1 and CDR2 from the germline V gene are SGHRS and YFSETQ. This CDR3 region has 17 residues. With 3 bases clipped from V and 4 bases from J, the junction kept 12 bases outside the gene matches. The CDR3 spells CASSWTGTGVGVETQYF. The CDR3 DNA sequence: TGCGCCAGCAGCTGGACCGGGACAGGGGTAGGGGTAGAGACCCAGTACTTC.

This rearrangement joins TRBV28 to TRBJ1-2, with D possibly being TRBD1 (5 bases). This CDR3 is built from 13 residues. The V gene lost 3 bases and the J gene lost 4 bases, with 9 bases spanning the gap. Germline V gene data show CDR1 as MDHEN and CDR2 as SYDVKM. The CDR3 bases are TGTGCCAGCAGTTTGGCCAGGGTCTATGGCTACACCTTC. The encoded protein is CASSLARVYGYTF.

This chain uses TRBV3-1 (or the pseudogene TRBV3-2) with TRBJ1-5; 9 nucleotides align to TRBD1. J was trimmed by 7 bases and V by 6 bases; bases with no gene match: 7. This CDR3 is 14 amino acids long. In germline, CDR1 is LGHDT, CDR2 YNNKEL (reference sequence). The CDR3 DNA follows: TGTGCCAGCAGTATGGACAGGGGTGGCCAGCCCCAGCATTTT. This encodes CASSMDRGGQPQHF.

The chain employs TRBV10-3 and TRBJ1-2; 7 bases fit TRBD1. CDR1 ENHRY and CDR2 SYGVKD come from the germline V gene. Trimming cost V 6 bases and J 3 bases; bases outside gene matches: 4. The CDR3 runs to 13 residues. CDR3 DNA: TGTGCCATCAGAGAGGGGGCGGACTATGGCTACACCTTC. It encodes CAIREGADYGYTF.

This sequence joins TRBV10-3 and TRBJ1-1, with D maybe TRBD1 (5 bases). This CDR3 is built from 15 residues. CDR1 is ENHRY, CDR2 SYGVKD, per germline. V was cut by 8 bases and J by 0 bases, with 16 bases left in between. The CDR3 bases are TGTGCCATCCGGTCGCCAGGGCGCATGAACACTGAAGCTTTCTTT. Translation gives CAIRSPGRMNTEAFF.

The V call is TRBV27, the J call TRBJ2-7; 10 positions agree with TRBD2. V shed 0 bases and J 2 bases; nucleotides not matched to a gene: 1. Germline V lookup: CDR1 MNHEY, CDR2 SMNVEV (reference sequence). CDR3 length: 15 residues. The CDR3 nucleotides read TGTGCCAGCAGTTTATCTCTAGCGGGAGCCTACGAGCAGTACTTC. It encodes CASSLSLAGAYEQYF.

This clone appeared a single time. The CDR3 protein is CASSIRDVGSGNTIYF. CDR3 coding DNA: TGTGCCAGTAGTATTCGGGACGTCGGCTCTGGAAACACCATATATTTT. The chain joins TRBV19 to TRBJ1-3; a possible D gene is TRBD1 (5 bases). Between the trimmed V and J ends, which lost 3 bases and 0 bases, there was a span of 12 bases. The CDR3 is 16 residues long. Germline V gene lookup returns CDR1 LNHDA and CDR2 SQIVND (reference sequence).

V and J are TRBV14 and TRBJ1-2; D ambiguous. The V gene's germline CDR1 is SGHDN and CDR2 FVKESK. Trimming removed 5 bases from V and 7 bases from J, with 20 bases in between. The CDR3 is 15 residues long. For the CDR3, the DNA is TGTGCCAGCAGCGGACGGACGGTAGGGAGTGGTGGCTACACCTTC. Its protein product is CASSGRTVGSGGYTF.

This clone has only one observation. The genes are TRBV5-1 and TRBJ1-6; D remains ambiguous. Germline V gene data show CDR1 as SGHRS and CDR2 as YFSETQ. The germline V and J ends were trimmed by 5 bases and 5 bases, with 14 bases remaining between them. The CDR3 spans 15 residues. As DNA, the CDR3 is TGCGCCAGCAGAAGTACAGCCCTCGATAATTCACCCCTCCACTTT. This codes for CASRSTALDNSPLHF.

The chain has TRBV5-1 and TRBJ1-1, with D perhaps TRBD1 (6 bases). Trimming took 4 bases from V and 1 from J, leaving 17 bases between them. Germline V gives CDR1 SGHRS, CDR2 YFSETQ. The CDR3 length is 16 residues. The CDR3: CASSPVRGAGNTEAFF. CDR3 in DNA: TGCGCCAGCAGCCCGGTCAGGGGCGCTGGGAACACTGAAGCTTTCTTT.

In DNA form, the CDR3 reads TGTGCCAGCAGTGTTATAGCGTACCAAGAGACCCAGTACTTC. Translation: CASSVIAYQETQYF. The chain combines TRBV3-1 (or the pseudogene TRBV3-2) with TRBJ2-5, with a weak D call TRBD2 (5 bases). V was pared by 6 bases and J by 0 bases, with 11 bases between. This CDR3 comprises 14 residues. CDR1 is LGHDT and CDR2 is YNNKEL in the germline V gene (reference sequence).

This clone was detected once. The chain joins TRBV6-5 to TRBJ2-7, with D possibly called TRBD1 or TRBD2 (5 bases each). The CDR3 consists of 15 residues. Germline CDR1 and CDR2: MNHEY and SVGAGI. V was clipped by 7 bases and J by 0 bases, with 16 bases between them. CDR3 protein: CASTQGPFASYEQYF. The CDR3 DNA follows: TGTGCCAGCACCCAGGGACCCTTCGCCTCCTACGAGCAGTACTTC.